These 32 T cell receptor beta chains were sequenced from one sample in a study of T cells in Graves' hyperthyroidism and ophthalmopathy. It was RNA transcripts that yielded the amplified TCR beta CDR3 regions. First-round RT-PCR of the TCR CDR3 relied on the HTBI primer set. MiXCR was run by TCRdb on the multiplex PCR reads, yielding one entry per CDR3 protein. The sample has around 500,000 distinct CDR3 sequences; about 15% are singletons. The source material was blood. The receptors originated from a woman in her 40s with Graves' hyperthyroidism.

The chain carries TRBV4-2 and TRBJ2-1; 14 nucleotides align to TRBD2. V trimming: 2 bases; J trimming: 5 bases; junction bases outside the gene matches: 11. Germline lookup yields CDR1 LGHNA and CDR2 YNFKEQ. This CDR3 is built from 19 residues. The CDR3 sequence is CASSQTPGTSGSLDNEQFF. In nucleotides, the CDR3 is TGTGCCAGCAGCCAAACGCCCGGGACTAGCGGGAGTCTGGACAATGAGCAGTTCTTC.

This clonotype has more than one count but fewer than ten. The chain has TRBV24-1 and TRBJ2-3; 9 positions agree with TRBD1. CDR3 length: 16 amino acids. The V segment lost 1 base and the J segment 2 bases; nucleotides outside the gene matches: 3. Germline CDR1 is KGHDR and CDR2 is SFDVKD. The CDR3: CATSDFGQGTTDTQYF. In nucleotides, the CDR3 is TGTGCCACCAGTGATTTTGGACAGGGGACCACAGATACGCAGTATTTT.

This clonotype has at least ten counts. The chain uses TRBV30 and TRBJ1-1; D unresolved. Germline V gene lookup returns CDR1 GTSNPN and CDR2 SVGIG (reference sequence). V gave up 0 bases and J gave up 0 bases, with 11 bases separating them. The CDR3 has 15 amino acids. CDR3 DNA: TGTGCCTGGAGTGTAAGGACGGCTATGAACACTGAAGCTTTCTTT. Translating it yields CAWSVRTAMNTEAFF.

The chain carries TRBV12-3 or TRBV12-4 and TRBJ2-7; 7 positions agree with TRBD2. The trim removed 3 bases at V and 2 bases at J, leaving 7 bases unmatched. This CDR3 is built from 15 residues. CDR3 in DNA: TGTGCCAGCAGTTTTTTTCCGGGAGGACCCTACGAGCAGTACTTC. Residues: CASSFFPGGPYEQYF.

This clonotype turned up a few times. The final CDR3 position lacks the conserved phenylalanine or tryptophan, pointing to a likely read error. The rearrangement uses TRBV7-2 and TRBJ2-7; TRBD1 matches at 12 bases. Trimming took 5 bases from V and 5 from J; bases not matched to a gene: 4. The CDR3 consists of 14 residues. The V gene's germline CDR1 is SGHTA and CDR2 FQGNSA. The CDR3 sequence is CASSIGTGGHEQYL. CDR3 sequence (DNA): TGTGCCAGCAGCATTGGGACAGGGGGCCACGAGCAGTACCTC.

The sample holds a few counts of this clonotype. The rearrangement joins TRBV19 to TRBJ1-4; TRBD1 agrees at 7 bases. The CDR3 consists of 13 residues. The germline V gene encodes CDR1 LNHDA and CDR2 SQIVND (reference sequence). The trim removed 5 bases at V and 8 bases at J, leaving 5 bases unmatched. The chain's CDR3 is CASSEQGHEKLFF. For the CDR3, the DNA is TGTGCCAGTAGTGAACAGGGGCACGAAAAACTGTTTTTT.

As regards this clonotype: This likely comes from a read error, as the CDR3 has no conserved phenylalanine or tryptophan at its end. The V call is TRBV2, the J call TRBJ2-6; tentative D call: TRBD1 (5 bases). CDR1 SNHLY and CDR2 FYNNEI come from the germline V gene. This CDR3 region has 16 residues. Deletions cut 4 bases from V and 2 bases from J, with 12 bases between. CDR3 sequence reads: CASSGGSGPGANVLTS. The CDR3 coding sequence is TGTGCCAGCAGTGGGGGTTCAGGGCCTGGGGCCAACGTCCTGACTTCC.

To note about this clonotype: This may be a read error: a much more frequent sequence differs by one nucleotide. The chain uses TRBV28 and TRBJ2-5; D possibly uses TRBD1 or TRBD2 (5 bases each). This CDR3 comprises 13 residues. V was clipped by 6 bases and J by 0 bases, with 8 bases between them. In germline, CDR1 is MDHEN, CDR2 SYDVKM. Written as DNA, the CDR3 is TGTGCCAGCAGAGGGACGGACCAAGAGACCCAGTACTTC. Translating it yields CASRGTDQETQYF.

In this sample, this clonotype turned up a few times. A much larger clone lies a single base off, so this may be a read error. This rearrangement joins TRBV28 to TRBJ2-7; TRBD2 matches at 7 bases. The CDR3 loop spans 14 amino acids. V trimming: 8 bases; J trimming: 8 bases; junction bases outside the gene matches: 15. Germline loops: CDR1 MDHEN, CDR2 SYDVKM. CDR3 region: CASGLWEGRNKQYF. The CDR3 nucleotides are TGTGCCAGCGGGCTTTGGGAGGGCCGGAACAAGCAGTACTTC.

This clonotype was counted a few times. The rearrangement joins TRBV20-1 to TRBJ1-4, with D tentatively TRBD1 (5 bases). V lost 3 bases to trimming and J lost 4 bases, with 15 bases between them. Germline lookup yields CDR1 DFQATT and CDR2 SNEGSKA (reference sequence). There are 15 residues in the CDR3. The CDR3, as DNA: TGCAGTGCTAGGAGCGGGACCGCCTATAATGAAAAACTGTTTTTT. Translation: CSARSGTAYNEKLFF.

This clonotype was counted ten times or more. V and J are TRBV7-2 and TRBJ1-1; D might be TRBD1 (6 bases). The CDR3 covers 14 residues. V was clipped by 5 bases and J by 1 base, with 11 bases between them. Per the germline V gene, CDR1 is SGHTA and CDR2 is FQGNSA. DNA for the CDR3: TGTGCCAGCAGCGAGGACAGCTGGAACACTGAAGCTTTCTTT. Translated, it gives CASSEDSWNTEAFF.

This clonotype came up many times. This chain connects TRBV18 to TRBJ1-1; D gene unclear. In germline, CDR1 is KGHSH, CDR2 LQKENI. Trimming cost V 5 bases and J 10 bases, with 11 bases left between them. The CDR3 covers 11 residues. In nucleotides, the CDR3 is TGTGCCAGCTCAACCGAGGTGTTAGCTTTCTTT. It yields the protein CASSTEVLAFF.

This clonotype has only a few counts. This chain links TRBV6-1 with TRBJ2-7; a possible D gene is TRBD1 (5 bases). Per the germline V gene, CDR1 is MNHNS and CDR2 is SASEGT. The CDR3 consists of 13 residues. Trimming stripped 5 bases from V and 5 bases from J, with 13 bases between. The CDR3 DNA sequence: TGTGCCAGCAGTACCACTTTCAGGGACGAGCAGTACTTC. Amino acids: CASSTTFRDEQYF.

Comments on this clonotype: At one end, the junction sequence differs from germline, possibly due to a read error. The chain has TRBV24-1 and TRBJ2-5; 11 bases map to TRBD2. This CDR3 is built from 14 residues. The germline CDR1 and CDR2 sequences are KGHDR and SFDVKD. CDR3 in DNA: TGTGCCACCAGTGATTCCCTCACTAGCGGGAGACGCGTCTTC. Its protein is CATSDSLTSGRRVF.

The sample holds a few counts of this clonotype. The rearrangement joins TRBV20-1 to TRBJ1-6; possibly TRBD1 for D (6 bases). CDR1 and CDR2 (germline): DFQATT, SNEGSKA (reference sequence). Trimming left V 4 bases short and J 0 bases short, with 13 bases between. This CDR3 comprises 16 residues. The CDR3 coding sequence is TGCAGTGCTATGGTGGACAGCCGCTCCTATAATTCACCCCTCCACTTT. It encodes CSAMVDSRSYNSPLHF.

This clonotype was counted a few times. The gene calls are TRBV27 and TRBJ1-4; D gene ambiguous. V was pared by 5 bases and J by 5 bases, with 6 bases between. Germline V gene sequence: CDR1 MNHEY, CDR2 SMNVEV (reference sequence). The CDR3 totals 12 residues. The CDR3 DNA reads TGTGCCAGCAGTAGTTCGAATGAAAAACTGTTTTTT. Protein product: CASSSSNEKLFF.

At least ten counts were recorded for this clonotype. V gene TRBV12-3 or TRBV12-4 combines with J gene TRBJ2-7; a possible D gene is TRBD1 (5 bases). V lost 0 bases, J lost 4 bases, and 10 bases lay in between. The CDR3 has 14 residues. The CDR3, as DNA: TGTGCCAGCAGTTTAGCGGGGCCTGAGTACGAGCAGTACTTC. Translating it yields CASSLAGPEYEQYF.

This clonotype appeared many times. This chain connects TRBV5-1 to TRBJ2-3, with a weak D call TRBD2 (6 bases). The ends were cut back, 6 bases at V and 3 bases at J, with 17 bases in the middle. The CDR3 covers 15 residues. Germline values: CDR1 SGHRS, CDR2 YFSETQ. The CDR3 protein is CASTLGGLLTDTQYF. The CDR3 DNA is TGCGCCAGCACCCTGGGGGGACTTCTTACAGATACGCAGTATTTT.

This clonotype was found many times. The J gene is TRBJ2-1, the V gene TRBV7-9; D might be TRBD2 (6 bases). The germline CDR1 and CDR2 sequences are SEHNR and FQNEAQ (reference sequence). The germline V and J ends were trimmed by 1 base and 10 bases, with 14 bases remaining between them. The CDR3 sequence is 14 residues long. CDR3 coding DNA: TGTGCCAGCAGCTTAGATGGTAGCGGTGACGAGCAGTTCTTC. Amino acid sequence: CASSLDGSGDEQFF.

This clonotype came up many times. The rearrangement uses TRBV7-2 and TRBJ2-1; no firm D call. The CDR3 extends over 16 amino acids. Per the germline V gene, CDR1 is SGHTA and CDR2 is FQGNSA. V lost 5 bases and J lost 0, with 14 bases in between. The DNA for the CDR3 is TGTGCCAGCAGCCGCTTTGCGGTCGACTCCTACAATGAGCAGTTCTTC. Amino acid sequence: CASSRFAVDSYNEQFF.

This clonotype was seen many times. The V and J genes are TRBV3-1 and TRBJ1-2, with 9 bases lining up with TRBD1. The CDR3 runs 15 residues. The germline gives CDR1 LGHDT, CDR2 YNNKEL (reference sequence). Trimming removed 3 bases from V and 3 bases from J; junction bases left unmatched: 5. In DNA form, the CDR3 reads TGTGCCAGCAGCCAGACGGGACAGGGTGACTATGGCTACACCTTC. Its translation: CASSQTGQGDYGYTF.

This clonotype has a count of ten or more. V gene TRBV2 combines with J gene TRBJ2-5; 15 bases are a match to TRBD2. After removal of 10 bases from V and 4 bases from J, the junction contained 7 bases not matched to a gene. CDR1 SNHLY and CDR2 FYNNEI come from the germline V gene. This CDR3 spans 15 amino acids. The CDR3 spells CATSGLAGGTETQYF. The CDR3 DNA sequence: TGTGCCACTTCGGGACTAGCGGGAGGAACAGAGACCCAGTACTTC. Using reference TRBV2 and TRBJ2-5 for the parts outside the CDR3, the full variable domain is EPEVTQTPSHQVTQMGQEVILRCVPISNHLYFYWYRQILGQKVEFLVSFYNNEISEKSEIFDDQFSVERPDGSNFTLKIRSTKLEDSAMYFCATSGLAGGTETQYFGPGTRLLVL.

This clonotype was observed at least ten times. V usage is TRBV12-5 and J usage is TRBJ1-3; a possible D gene is TRBD1 (6 bases). Trimming took 3 bases from V and 4 from J, leaving 10 bases between them. Germline loops: CDR1 LGHNT, CDR2 FRNRAP. CDR3 length equals 14 residues. This CDR3 is CASGFGGTGNTIYF. The CDR3 DNA is TGTGCTAGTGGTTTTGGAGGGACAGGAAACACCATATATTTT. Using reference TRBV12-5 and TRBJ1-3 for the parts outside the CDR3, the full variable domain is DARVTQTPRHKVTEMGQEVTMRCQPILGHNTVFWYRQTMMQGLELLAYFRNRAPLDDSGMPKDRFSAEMPDATLATLKIQPSEPRDSAVYFCASGFGGTGNTIYFGEGSWLTVV.

The genes are TRBV20-1 and TRBJ2-2, with unresolved D. Germline V lookup: CDR1 DFQATT, CDR2 SNEGSKA (reference sequence). The CDR3 spans 14 residues. V lost 1 base and J 4 bases, leaving 10 bases between the germline ends. CDR3 residues: CSARGLEGTGELFF. The CDR3 DNA is TGCAGTGCTAGAGGATTAGAAGGCACCGGGGAGCTGTTTTTT.

This clonotype was seen just once. Possible read error: a much larger clone is one base away. This chain links TRBV28 with TRBJ1-3; no definite D call. CDR3 length: 12 amino acids. The germline V gene has CDR1 MDHEN and CDR2 SYDVKM. CDR3 bases: TGTGCCAGCAGAAGTACTGGAAACGCCATATATTTT. Encoded protein: CASRSTGNAIYF.

This clonotype was observed many times. This chain joins TRBV27 and TRBJ1-1; D not certain. V was clipped by 8 bases and J by 1 base, with 11 bases between them. This CDR3 is 13 amino acids long. Germline lookup yields CDR1 MNHEY and CDR2 SMNVEV (reference sequence). The CDR3 protein is CASYFGRNTEAFF. For the CDR3, the DNA is TGTGCCAGCTACTTCGGGCGGAACACTGAAGCTTTCTTT.

This clonotype has a count of ten or more. The chain recombines TRBV18 with TRBJ1-5; D gene ambiguous. V lost 1 base to trimming and J lost 4 bases, with 5 bases between them. CDR3 length equals 13 residues. In germline, CDR1 is KGHSH, CDR2 LQKENI. CDR3 DNA: TGTGCCAGCTCACCACAACCTAATCAGCCCCAGCATTTT. It yields the protein CASSPQPNQPQHF.

This clonotype was counted a few times. CDR3 amino acids: CASSFNLIKTGGQGEQFF. In DNA form, the CDR3 reads TGCGCCAGCAGCTTTAACTTAATTAAGACAGGGGGCCAGGGTGAGCAGTTCTTC. The chain is built from TRBV5-1 and TRBJ2-1, with TRBD1 matching over 10 bases. The germline V gene has CDR1 SGHRS and CDR2 YFSETQ. Trimming took 2 bases from V and 9 from J; bases not matched to a gene: 17. The CDR3 runs to 18 residues.

This clonotype has at least ten counts. This chain connects TRBV3-1 to TRBJ2-2; 14 bases are a match to TRBD2. Trimming removed 1 base from V and 6 bases from J; junction bases left unmatched: 1. Germline CDR1 and CDR2: LGHDT and YNNKEL (reference sequence). CDR3 length: 16 residues. This chain's CDR3 is CASSQVGLAGAGELFF. CDR3 DNA: TGTGCCAGCAGCCAAGTGGGACTAGCGGGAGCCGGGGAGCTGTTTTTT.

This clonotype was counted a few times. The rearrangement uses TRBV5-1 and TRBJ2-1, with 9 bases fitting TRBD2. Germline V lookup: CDR1 SGHRS, CDR2 YFSETQ. This CDR3 is built from 15 residues. The J segment lost 5 bases and the V segment lost 4 bases, leaving 7 bases of the junction unmatched. CDR3 bases: TGCGCCAGCAGCGAGCTAGCGGGACAAAACAATGAGCAGTTCTTC. Translating gives CASSELAGQNNEQFF.

The rearrangement joins TRBV20-1 to TRBJ1-3; D perhaps matches TRBD1 (6 bases). The CDR3 is 14 amino acids. The V gene lost 3 bases and the J gene lost 2 bases, with 11 bases spanning the gap. CDR1 is DFQATT and CDR2 is SNEGSKA in the germline V gene (reference sequence). The CDR3 coding sequence is TGCAGTGCTAGTGTCAGGGGTACTGGAAACACCATATATTTT. Translation: CSASVRGTGNTIYF.

This clonotype was seen many times. The rearrangement joins TRBV28 to TRBJ1-1; D is unclear. V was clipped by 7 bases and J by 4 bases, with 13 bases between them. This CDR3 is 13 amino acids long. CDR1 MDHEN and CDR2 SYDVKM come from the germline V gene. This chain's CDR3 is CASTPPRSTEAFF. In nucleotides, the CDR3 is TGTGCCAGCACCCCCCCCAGGAGCACTGAAGCTTTCTTT.